A selection of T cell receptor beta chains follows, all from one sample in a study of regulatory T cells in long-lasting Graves disease. TCRdb redid the calling of the multiplex PCR reads with MiXCR, one entry per CDR3 protein. This table holds hundreds of thousands of distinct CDR3 sequences, roughly 16% found once. Separately, the same data were catalogued under a study of T cells in Graves' hyperthyroidism and ophthalmopathy.

The source was peripheral blood mononuclear cells (PBMCs), collected at new diagnosis, from a patient treated with antithyroid drugs. Source of these receptors: a woman aged 25-40 years with Graves disease. CDR3s include the opening cysteine and the closing phenylalanine or tryptophan. Fields, in order: clone size, V gene, D gene, J gene, CDR3 DNA, CDR3 protein. The D gene is left open where the match is weak. Clone sizes are given selectively: once, few, many, or a class where the clone is expanded.

clone size: NA; V gene: TRBV6-1; D gene: TRBD1; J gene: TRBJ1-6; CDR3 DNA: TGTGCCAGCAGTGTGGACAGGGGGCCCGTCCATCTCTTT; CDR3 protein: CASSVDRGPVHLF
clone size: many; V gene: TRBV5-5; D gene: NA; J gene: TRBJ2-2; CDR3 DNA: TGTGCCAGCAGCTCTCAGGGCACCGGGGAGCTGTTTTTT; CDR3 protein: CASSSQGTGELFF
clone size: many; V gene: TRBV24-1; D gene: NA; J gene: TRBJ1-2; CDR3 DNA: TGTGCCACCAGTGATTTTTCCGGAGAGGGCTACACCTTC; CDR3 protein: CATSDFSGEGYTF
clone size: NA; V gene: TRBV18; D gene: TRBD2; J gene: TRBJ2-7; CDR3 DNA: TGTGCCAGCTCAGCGGGCGTTGCGGGAGGGCCCTCCTACGAGCAGTACTTC; CDR3 protein: CASSAGVAGGPSYEQYF
clone size: many; V gene: TRBV28; D gene: TRBD2; J gene: TRBJ2-5; CDR3 DNA: TGTGCCAGCAGTTCCCTAGCGGGAGGGTACGAGACCCAGTACTTC; CDR3 protein: CASSSLAGGYETQYF
clone size: NA; V gene: TRBV20-1; D gene: NA; J gene: TRBJ1-5; CDR3 DNA: TGCAGTGCTTCACGCCGAGGGGCAATCGCGAGGGGAGTTCGGTATCAGCCCCAGCATTTT; CDR3 protein: CSASRRGAIARGVRYQPQHF
clone size: few; V gene: TRBV9; D gene: NA; J gene: TRBJ2-6; CDR3 DNA: TGTGCCAGCAGCGTAACCCACTCTGGGGCCAACGTCCTGACTTTC; CDR3 protein: CASSVTHSGANVLTF
clone size: NA; V gene: TRBV15; D gene: NA; J gene: TRBJ1-3; CDR3 DNA: TGTGCCACCAGCAGAGAAGCTGGGTTCTCTGGAAACACCATATATTTT; CDR3 protein: CATSREAGFSGNTIYF
clone size: few; V gene: TRBV5-6; D gene: NA; J gene: TRBJ1-1; CDR3 DNA: TGTGCCAGCAGCTTGTTTGTTGCCCGATCGAACACTGAAGCTTTCTTT; CDR3 protein: CASSLFVARSNTEAFF
clone size: NA; V gene: TRBV6-1; D gene: TRBD1; J gene: TRBJ1-4; CDR3 DNA: TGTGCCAGCAGGACGACTCCGGGACAGGTGGATGAAAAACTGTTTTTT; CDR3 protein: CASRTTPGQVDEKLFF
clone size: many; V gene: TRBV2; D gene: TRBD1; J gene: TRBJ2-1; CDR3 DNA: TGTGCCAGCAGGGGACAGGGGGCGTCTGGTGAGCAGTTCTTC; CDR3 protein: CASRGQGASGEQFF
clone size: NA; V gene: TRBV4-1; D gene: TRBD2; J gene: TRBJ2-1; CDR3 DNA: TGCGCCAGCAGCCGAGGGACTAGCGGCGACAATGAGCAGTTCTTC; CDR3 protein: CASSRGTSGDNEQFF
clone size: many; V gene: TRBV11-2; D gene: TRBD2; J gene: TRBJ2-1; CDR3 DNA: TGTGCCAGCAGCTTAGGAGGGCTAGCGGGAAAGGGTGAGCAGTTCTTC; CDR3 protein: CASSLGGLAGKGEQFF
clone size: many; V gene: TRBV12-3/TRBV12-4; D gene: TRBD1; J gene: TRBJ1-4; CDR3 DNA: TGTGCCAGCCGAGCAACAGGGGGAACTAATGAAAAACTGTTTTTT; CDR3 protein: CASRATGGTNEKLFF
clone size: NA; V gene: TRBV9; D gene: NA; J gene: TRBJ2-5; CDR3 DNA: TGTGCCAGCAGCGTAGACCCCGGGGGCGCGGCCCGAGAGACCCAGTACTTC; CDR3 protein: CASSVDPGGAARETQYF
clone size: many; V gene: TRBV12-3/TRBV12-4; D gene: NA; J gene: TRBJ2-1; CDR3 DNA: TGTGCCAGCAGTTTAGCGGATGAGCAGTTCTTC; CDR3 protein: CASSLADEQFF
clone size: many; V gene: TRBV6-4; D gene: NA; J gene: TRBJ1-1; CDR3 DNA: TGTGCCAGCAGTGGACAGGCAGGGAACACTGAAGCTTTCTTT; CDR3 protein: CASSGQAGNTEAFF
clone size: NA; V gene: TRBV3-1; D gene: NA; J gene: TRBJ2-2; CDR3 DNA: TGTGCCAGCAGCCCCCGTTCGGACACCGGGGAGCTGTTTTTT; CDR3 protein: CASSPRSDTGELFF
clone size: many; V gene: TRBV28; D gene: NA; J gene: TRBJ1-5; CDR3 DNA: TGTGCCAGCAGTTTTTCCCAGGGGCCCCAGCCCCAGCATTTT; CDR3 protein: CASSFSQGPQPQHF
clone size: few; V gene: TRBV9; D gene: NA; J gene: TRBJ2-7; CDR3 DNA: TGTGCCAGCAGCGAGGGGGGGAGCCGCGAGCAGTACTTC; CDR3 protein: CASSEGGSREQYF
clone size: few; V gene: TRBV5-1; D gene: NA; J gene: TRBJ1-2; CDR3 DNA: TGCGCCAGCAGCTTGGACCCGATTTATGGCTACACCTTC; CDR3 protein: CASSLDPIYGYTF
clone size: few; V gene: TRBV2; D gene: NA; J gene: TRBJ2-1; CDR3 DNA: TGTGCCAGCAGTTACCTACGTGATGAGCAGTTCTTC; CDR3 protein: CASSYLRDEQFF
clone size: NA; V gene: TRBV20-1; D gene: TRBD2; J gene: TRBJ2-2; CDR3 DNA: TGCAGTGCTCGCCGGGACTATCCTTACACCGGGGAGCTGTTTTTT; CDR3 protein: CSARRDYPYTGELFF
clone size: many; V gene: TRBV15; D gene: NA; J gene: TRBJ1-1; CDR3 DNA: TGTGCCACCAGCAGTAGATACGAACTGGACACCCCGAGAACTGAAGCTTTCTTT; CDR3 protein: CATSSRYELDTPRTEAFF
clone size: many; V gene: TRBV28; D gene: NA; J gene: TRBJ1-4; CDR3 DNA: TGTGCCAGCAGTTCATCGGGGCGGAATGAAAAACTGTTTTTT; CDR3 protein: CASSSSGRNEKLFF
clone size: NA; V gene: TRBV18; D gene: NA; J gene: TRBJ2-7; CDR3 DNA: TGTGCCAGCTCACCACCGATCAACTCCAGCAACCCCTACGAGCAGTACTTC; CDR3 protein: CASSPPINSSNPYEQYF
clone size: few; V gene: TRBV11-2; D gene: NA; J gene: TRBJ2-1; CDR3 DNA: TGTGCCAGCAGCTTAGAACGCGCGGCCTCCTACAATGAGCAGTTCTTC; CDR3 protein: CASSLERAASYNEQFF
clone size: few; V gene: TRBV10-3; D gene: TRBD2; J gene: TRBJ2-3; CDR3 DNA: TGTGCCACCAAAAGCGGGGGAGACACAGATACGCAGTATTTT; CDR3 protein: CATKSGGDTDTQYF
clone size: NA; V gene: TRBV5-5; D gene: NA; J gene: TRBJ1-6; CDR3 DNA: TGTGCCAGCAGCTTGGGGGATAATTCACCCCTCCACTTT; CDR3 protein: CASSLGDNSPLHF
clone size: NA; V gene: TRBV29-1; D gene: TRBD2; J gene: TRBJ2-7; CDR3 DNA: TGCAGCGTGTATGCTAGCGGCCCTCGGTACGAGCAGTACTTC; CDR3 protein: CSVYASGPRYEQYF
clone size: few; V gene: TRBV30; D gene: NA; J gene: TRBJ1-2; CDR3 DNA: TGTGCCTGGAGTGTGTCCGGACTCTATGGCTACACCTTC; CDR3 protein: CAWSVSGLYGYTF
clone size: few; V gene: TRBV4-2; D gene: TRBD2; J gene: TRBJ2-5; CDR3 DNA: TGTGCCAGCAGCCAAGGAGCGGGAGGGGGAGAGACCCAGTACTTC; CDR3 protein: CASSQGAGGGETQYF
clone size: many; V gene: TRBV12-3/TRBV12-4; D gene: NA; J gene: TRBJ1-2; CDR3 DNA: TGTGCCAGCAGTTTGGGTAGGACAGTTCGTTTTGGCTACACCTTC; CDR3 protein: CASSLGRTVRFGYTF
clone size: few; V gene: TRBV27; D gene: TRBD2; J gene: TRBJ2-2; CDR3 DNA: TGTGCCAGCAGTCTACGACTAGCGGGAGAGGCAACAGGCGGGGAGCTGTTTTTT; CDR3 protein: CASSLRLAGEATGGELFF
clone size: NA; V gene: TRBV5-1; D gene: NA; J gene: TRBJ1-4; CDR3 DNA: TGCGCCAGCAGCTTGGTCAGGGGTGCGGGTGAAAAACTGTTTTTT; CDR3 protein: CASSLVRGAGEKLFF
clone size: many; V gene: TRBV28; D gene: TRBD1; J gene: TRBJ2-7; CDR3 DNA: TGTGCCAGTGGAACCCCCTTAATATCGGGACAGGGTCGGATCTACGAGCAGTACTTC; CDR3 protein: CASGTPLISGQGRIYEQYF
clone size: NA; V gene: TRBV11-3; D gene: TRBD1; J gene: TRBJ2-2; CDR3 DNA: TGTGCCAGCAGCCTAGGACAGGGTTACGCCGGGGAGCTGTTTTTT; CDR3 protein: CASSLGQGYAGELFF
clone size: NA; V gene: TRBV12-3/TRBV12-4; D gene: NA; J gene: TRBJ1-4; CDR3 DNA: TGTGCCAGCAGTTTAGGCCGGGGAGTATGGGAAAAACTGTTTTTT; CDR3 protein: CASSLGRGVWEKLFF
clone size: NA; V gene: TRBV6-2/TRBV6-3; D gene: NA; J gene: TRBJ2-4; CDR3 DNA: TGTGCCAGCAGTTACTCGTTGAAGGCGGTTACCAAAAACATTCAGTACTTC; CDR3 protein: CASSYSLKAVTKNIQYF
clone size: many; V gene: TRBV7-6; D gene: NA; J gene: TRBJ2-1; CDR3 DNA: TGTGCCAGCAGCTTAGCGCCGGAGAATGAGCAGTTCTTC; CDR3 protein: CASSLAPENEQFF